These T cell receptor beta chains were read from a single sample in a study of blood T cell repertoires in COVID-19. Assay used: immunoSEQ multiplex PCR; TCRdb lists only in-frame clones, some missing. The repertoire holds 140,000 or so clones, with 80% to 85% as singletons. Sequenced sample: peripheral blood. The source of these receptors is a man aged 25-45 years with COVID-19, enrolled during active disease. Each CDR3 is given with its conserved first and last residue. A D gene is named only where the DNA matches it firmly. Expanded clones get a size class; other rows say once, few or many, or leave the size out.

CDR3 DNA: TGTGCCAGCAGCCCGGACAGGTCCCATATTGGGCATCCAGATACGCAGTATTTT
CDR3 protein: CASSPDRSHIGHPDTQYF
D gene: TRBD1
clone size: -
J gene: TRBJ2-3
V gene: TRBV14

CDR3 DNA: TGCGCCAGCAGCCAAGAACGGGGGTTCGAGCAGTACTTC
CDR3 protein: CASSQERGFEQYF
D gene: -
clone size: -
J gene: TRBJ2-7
V gene: TRBV4-3

CDR3 DNA: TGTGCCTGGAGCGGACAGGGGGGCGAGCAGTACTTC
CDR3 protein: CAWSGQGGEQYF
D gene: TRBD1
clone size: few
J gene: TRBJ2-7
V gene: TRBV30

CDR3 DNA: TGCGCCAGCAGCCGTCCGGGGACTGGAAACACCATATATTTT
CDR3 protein: CASSRPGTGNTIYF
D gene: -
clone size: -
J gene: TRBJ1-3
V gene: TRBV5-1

CDR3 DNA: TGTGCCAGCAGCTTAGTCAGCCAGGGGACACATGAGCAGTTCTTC
CDR3 protein: CASSLVSQGTHEQFF
D gene: -
clone size: -
J gene: TRBJ2-1
V gene: TRBV7-2

CDR3 DNA: TGTGCCAGCAGCTTAGCGGGCACCCTCTCCTACGAGCAGTACTTC
CDR3 protein: CASSLAGTLSYEQYF
D gene: -
clone size: -
J gene: TRBJ2-7
V gene: TRBV7-2

CDR3 DNA: TGTGCCAGCAGTCTTCGTAATGAAAAACTGTTTTTT
CDR3 protein: CASSLRNEKLFF
D gene: -
clone size: -
J gene: TRBJ1-4
V gene: TRBV28

CDR3 DNA: TGTGCCAGCAGTGAGCGGACGGAGGGTCGAACGAACACTGAAGCTTTCTTT
CDR3 protein: CASSERTEGRTNTEAFF
D gene: -
clone size: few
J gene: TRBJ1-1
V gene: TRBV6-4

CDR3 DNA: TGTGCCAGCAAAACTAGCGGATACACCGGGGAGCTGTTTTTT
CDR3 protein: CASKTSGYTGELFF
D gene: TRBD2
clone size: few
J gene: TRBJ2-2
V gene: TRBV2

CDR3 DNA: TGCGCCAGCAGCTGGGACAGTAATTCACCCCTCCACTTT
CDR3 protein: CASSWDSNSPLHF
D gene: TRBD1
clone size: -
J gene: TRBJ1-6
V gene: TRBV10-1

CDR3 DNA: TGCGCCAGCAGCCACACTAGCGGGAGCACAGATACGCAGTATTTT
CDR3 protein: CASSHTSGSTDTQYF
D gene: TRBD2
clone size: -
J gene: TRBJ2-3
V gene: TRBV4-3

CDR3 DNA: TGTGCCAGCAGTTCGGACTACCCGGTGAGATACGAGCAGTACTTC
CDR3 protein: CASSSDYPVRYEQYF
D gene: -
clone size: -
J gene: TRBJ2-7
V gene: TRBV27

CDR3 DNA: TGTGCCAGCAGCTTAGATAGCGGGGACACTGAAGCTTTCTTT
CDR3 protein: CASSLDSGDTEAFF
D gene: -
clone size: -
J gene: TRBJ1-1
V gene: TRBV7-9

CDR3 DNA: TGTGCCAGCAGGGGAACGGGGACTGAAGCTTTCTTT
CDR3 protein: CASRGTGTEAFF
D gene: -
clone size: -
J gene: TRBJ1-1
V gene: TRBV6-5

CDR3 DNA: TGTGCCAGCAGCTTAACCACAGGGTCCACTGAAGCTTTCTTT
CDR3 protein: CASSLTTGSTEAFF
D gene: -
clone size: -
J gene: TRBJ1-1
V gene: TRBV7-3

CDR3 DNA: TGTGCCAGCAGCTCCCCGGGAAATACAGGGGGAGGTTCACCCCTCCACTTT
CDR3 protein: CASSSPGNTGGGSPLHF
D gene: TRBD1
clone size: -
J gene: TRBJ1-6
V gene: TRBV7-9

CDR3 DNA: TGTGCCAGCAGCTTCTCCGGGACATCGGTACAGACCCAGTACTTC
CDR3 protein: CASSFSGTSVQTQYF
D gene: -
clone size: -
J gene: TRBJ2-5
V gene: TRBV7-2

CDR3 DNA: TGTGCCAGCAGCAGCACCGGGCCGAGGGCAACTGAAGCTTTCTTT
CDR3 protein: CASSSTGPRATEAFF
D gene: -
clone size: -
J gene: TRBJ1-1
V gene: TRBV7-6

CDR3 DNA: TGTGCCAGCAGATCTAGCGGAGAGCTCTATGGCTACACCTTC
CDR3 protein: CASRSSGELYGYTF
D gene: -
clone size: -
J gene: TRBJ1-2
V gene: TRBV9

CDR3 DNA: TGTGCCTGGAGTGTCCCCGGGACAGGGAGAGATAGGGGCTACACCTTC
CDR3 protein: CAWSVPGTGRDRGYTF
D gene: TRBD1
clone size: -
J gene: TRBJ1-2
V gene: TRBV30

CDR3 DNA: TGTGCCAGCAGCTCCCTAGCGGGAGGGTCCTACAATGAGCAGTTCTTC
CDR3 protein: CASSSLAGGSYNEQFF
D gene: TRBD2
clone size: -
J gene: TRBJ2-1
V gene: TRBV5-4

CDR3 DNA: TGTGCCTGGAGTGGGGCTAGCATCGGTGAGCAGTTCTTC
CDR3 protein: CAWSGASIGEQFF
D gene: -
clone size: -
J gene: TRBJ2-1
V gene: TRBV30

CDR3 DNA: TGTGCCAGCAGCTTATACCAGCAGGGCACCGGGGAGCTGTTTTTT
CDR3 protein: CASSLYQQGTGELFF
D gene: -
clone size: few
J gene: TRBJ2-2
V gene: TRBV5-4

CDR3 DNA: TGTGCCAGCAGGGACAGTTCACGTAGCACTGAAGCTTTCTTT
CDR3 protein: CASRDSSRSTEAFF
D gene: -
clone size: -
J gene: TRBJ1-1
V gene: TRBV27

CDR3 DNA: TGTGCCAGCAGCTTAGCCGGGTTTGGCAATGAGCAGTTCTTC
CDR3 protein: CASSLAGFGNEQFF
D gene: -
clone size: -
J gene: TRBJ2-1
V gene: TRBV7-9

CDR3 DNA: TGTGCCAGCAGCTTAGAAAGCAACCAAGAGACCCAGTACTTC
CDR3 protein: CASSLESNQETQYF
D gene: -
clone size: few
J gene: TRBJ2-5
V gene: TRBV11-3

CDR3 DNA: TGTGCCAGCAGCCTGTCGGGACAGGAGATTTACGAGCAGTACTTC
CDR3 protein: CASSLSGQEIYEQYF
D gene: TRBD1
clone size: once
J gene: TRBJ2-7
V gene: TRBV3-1/TRBV3-2

CDR3 DNA: TGTGCCAGCAACCCCCGGGACAGGGTGGGTCAGCCCCAGCATTTT
CDR3 protein: CASNPRDRVGQPQHF
D gene: TRBD1
clone size: once
J gene: TRBJ1-5
V gene: TRBV28

CDR3 DNA: TGTGCCAGCAGCGACAGTGAGACCCAGTACTTC
CDR3 protein: CASSDSETQYF
D gene: -
clone size: few
J gene: TRBJ2-5
V gene: TRBV7-2

CDR3 DNA: TGTGCCAGCAGCTTAGCGGCTAGCGGGGCCTACGAGCAGTACTTC
CDR3 protein: CASSLAASGAYEQYF
D gene: TRBD2
clone size: -
J gene: TRBJ2-7
V gene: TRBV7-2

CDR3 DNA: TGTGCCATCAGAGACAGGGGGGTGATGAACACTGAAGCTTTCTTT
CDR3 protein: CAIRDRGVMNTEAFF
D gene: TRBD1
clone size: -
J gene: TRBJ1-1
V gene: TRBV10-3

CDR3 DNA: TGTGCCAGCAGTGAAGGGATGGGGGGACAGGGCGGTGAGCAGTTCTTC
CDR3 protein: CASSEGMGGQGGEQFF
D gene: TRBD1
clone size: -
J gene: TRBJ2-1
V gene: TRBV2

CDR3 DNA: TGTGCCAGACCCCCCCTGAGGGAGCCGTCCTACGAGCAGTACTTC
CDR3 protein: CARPPLREPSYEQYF
D gene: -
clone size: -
J gene: TRBJ2-7
V gene: TRBV21-1

CDR3 DNA: TGCAGTGCTAGTATTGTGGCCCCCATCAGGCCCCAGCATTTT
CDR3 protein: CSASIVAPIRPQHF
D gene: -
clone size: -
J gene: TRBJ1-5
V gene: TRBV20-1

CDR3 DNA: TGCGCCAGCGGGGCGGATCAATATAGCAATCAGCCCCAGCATTTT
CDR3 protein: CASGADQYSNQPQHF
D gene: -
clone size: -
J gene: TRBJ1-5
V gene: TRBV10-2

CDR3 DNA: TGTGCCAGCAGTGTGGCTAGCGGGAGTACAAATGAGCAGTTCTTC
CDR3 protein: CASSVASGSTNEQFF
D gene: TRBD2
clone size: -
J gene: TRBJ2-1
V gene: TRBV2

CDR3 DNA: TGTGCCAGCAGTCCACGACTAGCGGGAGTGCTTTACAATGAGCAGTTCTTC
CDR3 protein: CASSPRLAGVLYNEQFF
D gene: TRBD2
clone size: -
J gene: TRBJ2-1
V gene: TRBV28

CDR3 DNA: TGTGCCTGGAGTGCGGGACAGCTCATCGGGGGCGAAAAACTGTTTTTT
CDR3 protein: CAWSAGQLIGGEKLFF
D gene: TRBD1
clone size: -
J gene: TRBJ1-4
V gene: TRBV30

CDR3 DNA: TGCGCCAGCAGCCAAGATGGGAGGCAAGGTCAGCCCCAGCATTTT
CDR3 protein: CASSQDGRQGQPQHF
D gene: -
clone size: -
J gene: TRBJ1-5
V gene: TRBV4-1

CDR3 DNA: TGCGCCAGCAGCCAAGTAGACGGCAGCGGCTACAATGAGCAGTTCTTC
CDR3 protein: CASSQVDGSGYNEQFF
D gene: -
clone size: -
J gene: TRBJ2-1
V gene: TRBV4-3

CDR3 DNA: TGTGCCACCAGCAACCCCAGGACAGAACCCTACGAGCAGTACTTC
CDR3 protein: CATSNPRTEPYEQYF
D gene: -
clone size: few
J gene: TRBJ2-7
V gene: TRBV15

CDR3 DNA: TGTGCCACCAGTAGGTCTAGCGGCACGCAGTATTTT
CDR3 protein: CATSRSSGTQYF
D gene: TRBD2
clone size: -
J gene: TRBJ2-3
V gene: TRBV24-1

CDR3 DNA: TGCAGCGTCGGGACAGTCAATCAGCCCCAGCATTTT
CDR3 protein: CSVGTVNQPQHF
D gene: TRBD1
clone size: -
J gene: TRBJ1-5
V gene: TRBV29-1

CDR3 DNA: TGTGCCTGGAAACCTGGCGGGAGTTCCACTCCCTGGCAGTACTTC
CDR3 protein: CAWKPGGSSTPWQYF
D gene: TRBD2
clone size: -
J gene: TRBJ2-7
V gene: TRBV30

CDR3 DNA: TGTGCCAGCAGCGTAACAGGGTTCTATGGCTACACCTTC
CDR3 protein: CASSVTGFYGYTF
D gene: -
clone size: -
J gene: TRBJ1-2
V gene: TRBV7-2

CDR3 DNA: TGTGCCAGCAGGCCTAGCGGAAAATACGAGCAGTACTTC
CDR3 protein: CASRPSGKYEQYF
D gene: TRBD2
clone size: once
J gene: TRBJ2-7
V gene: TRBV6-5

CDR3 DNA: TGCGCCAGCAGCCCCTCAGGGATCCAAGAGACCCAGTACTTC
CDR3 protein: CASSPSGIQETQYF
D gene: -
clone size: -
J gene: TRBJ2-5
V gene: TRBV4-1

CDR3 DNA: TGTGCCAGCAGCCTGCGAGGAGGAACCGGGGAGCTGTTTTTT
CDR3 protein: CASSLRGGTGELFF
D gene: -
clone size: -
J gene: TRBJ2-2
V gene: TRBV7-2

CDR3 DNA: TGTGCCAGCAGTGACGTCAGGACAGGGGAAGAGACCCAGTACTTC
CDR3 protein: CASSDVRTGEETQYF
D gene: TRBD1
clone size: -
J gene: TRBJ2-5
V gene: TRBV25-1

CDR3 DNA: TGTGCCAGCAGCCAAGCCGCGGGGGGGCGGAACACCATATATTTT
CDR3 protein: CASSQAAGGRNTIYF
D gene: -
clone size: -
J gene: TRBJ1-3
V gene: TRBV3-1/TRBV3-2

CDR3 DNA: TGTGCCAGCGGCGGGACAGGGGAAGTCCATGGCTACACCTTC
CDR3 protein: CASGGTGEVHGYTF
D gene: TRBD1
clone size: -
J gene: TRBJ1-2
V gene: TRBV6-5

CDR3 DNA: TGTGCCAGCAACGCCGACTGGTATGGCTACACCTTC
CDR3 protein: CASNADWYGYTF
D gene: -
clone size: -
J gene: TRBJ1-2
V gene: TRBV6-5

CDR3 DNA: TGTGCCAGCAGTATCTCGTCCAGGCCTCGGGAAGCTTTCTTT
CDR3 protein: CASSISSRPREAFF
D gene: -
clone size: -
J gene: TRBJ1-1
V gene: TRBV28

CDR3 DNA: TGTGCCAGCGAGGAATCGACGCCGAAAGAGACCCAGTACTTC
CDR3 protein: CASEESTPKETQYF
D gene: -
clone size: once
J gene: TRBJ2-5
V gene: TRBV28

CDR3 DNA: TGCAGTGCTAGCCGAGGGGGCCCGCAGTTCTTC
CDR3 protein: CSASRGGPQFF
D gene: TRBD1
clone size: -
J gene: TRBJ2-1
V gene: TRBV20-1

CDR3 DNA: TGCGCCAGCAGCTTGGGGACCGGGGGCTCCTACAATGAGCAGTTCTTC
CDR3 protein: CASSLGTGGSYNEQFF
D gene: -
clone size: -
J gene: TRBJ2-1
V gene: TRBV5-1

CDR3 DNA: TGTGCCAGCAGACGGGACAGCTCAGATGGCTACACCTTC
CDR3 protein: CASRRDSSDGYTF
D gene: TRBD1
clone size: -
J gene: TRBJ1-2
V gene: TRBV7-2

CDR3 DNA: TGCAGTGCCAGTCCTAGCGGGAGATCGGAGACCCAGTACTTC
CDR3 protein: CSASPSGRSETQYF
D gene: TRBD2
clone size: -
J gene: TRBJ2-5
V gene: TRBV20-1

CDR3 DNA: TGTGCCAGCAGCTCGCTTACTAGGTGGCCTTACTCCTACGAGCAGTACTTC
CDR3 protein: CASSSLTRWPYSYEQYF
D gene: -
clone size: -
J gene: TRBJ2-7
V gene: TRBV5-6